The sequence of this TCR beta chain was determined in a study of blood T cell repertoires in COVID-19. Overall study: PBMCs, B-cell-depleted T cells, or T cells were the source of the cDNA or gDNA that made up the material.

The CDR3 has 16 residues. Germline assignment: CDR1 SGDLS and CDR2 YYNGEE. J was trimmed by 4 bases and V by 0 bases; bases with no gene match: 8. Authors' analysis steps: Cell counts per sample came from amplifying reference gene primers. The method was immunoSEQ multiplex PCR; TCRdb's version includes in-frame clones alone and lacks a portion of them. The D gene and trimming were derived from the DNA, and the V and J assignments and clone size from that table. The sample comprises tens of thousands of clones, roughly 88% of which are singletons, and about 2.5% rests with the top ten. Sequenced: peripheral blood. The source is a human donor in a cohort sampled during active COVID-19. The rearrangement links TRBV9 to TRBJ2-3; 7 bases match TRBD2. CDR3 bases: TGTGCCAGCAGCGTAGACCCAGCGGGGTTCGCAGATACGCAGTATTTT. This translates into CASSVDPAGFADTQYF.